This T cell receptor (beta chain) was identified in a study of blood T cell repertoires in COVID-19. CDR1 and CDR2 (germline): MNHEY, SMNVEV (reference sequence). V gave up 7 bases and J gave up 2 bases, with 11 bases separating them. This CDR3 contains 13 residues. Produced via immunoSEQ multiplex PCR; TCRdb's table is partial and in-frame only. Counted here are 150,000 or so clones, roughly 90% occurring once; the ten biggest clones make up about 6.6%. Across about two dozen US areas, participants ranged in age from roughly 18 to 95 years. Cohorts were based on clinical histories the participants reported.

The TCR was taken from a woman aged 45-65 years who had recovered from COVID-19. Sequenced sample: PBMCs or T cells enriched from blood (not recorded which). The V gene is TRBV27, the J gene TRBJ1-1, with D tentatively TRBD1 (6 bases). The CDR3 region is CASTGTLNTEAFF. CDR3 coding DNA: TGTGCCAGCACGGGGACACTTAACACTGAAGCTTTCTTT.